The text below deals with one T cell receptor (beta chain). Antigen unknown. The data are from a study of cytomegalovirus exposure and HLA in healthy donors. Whole-study findings and limits: The classifier reportedly diagnosed cytomegalovirus status with high specificity and sensitivity.

Some clones are missing from TCRdb's copy, which holds only in-frame ones; the method was immunoSEQ multiplex PCR. There are about 240,000 clones in the sample; around 85% occur only once, and 1% to 1.5% lies in the top ten. CDR3 size: 17 residues. Germline V CDR1 and CDR2: SGHVS, FNYEAQ. Deletions cut 1 base from V and 5 bases from J, with 19 bases between. Sequencing input: PBMCs. The sequence was obtained from a woman aged 25-40 years in good health and CMV-seropositive. The V and J genes are TRBV7-6 and TRBJ2-3; D is unclear. CDR3 protein: CASSLEFFDRPGDTQYF. As DNA, the CDR3 is TGTGCCAGCAGCTTAGAGTTTTTCGACCGTCCGGGAGATACGCAGTATTTT.